The 17 T cell receptor beta chains in this list originate from one sample, sequenced in a study of CD8 T cells in Susac syndrome. Random hexamers were used to reverse transcribe the RNA input (about 0.45 to 1 ug). MiXCR, run by TCRdb on the immunoSEQ multiplex PCR reads, gives a single entry per CDR3 protein. The profile shows 200,000 to 250,000 distinct CDR3 sequences, approximately 95% of them singletons. The sample comprised CD4+ T cells from PBMCs. All receptors come from a human donor with multiple sclerosis.

The chain joins TRBV2 to TRBJ2-3; D uncertain. V lost 7 bases to trimming and J lost 3 bases, with 11 bases between them. Germline V gene data show CDR1 as SNHLY and CDR2 as FYNNEI. This CDR3 is built from 13 residues. The CDR3, as DNA: TGTGCCAGCAAGAAGGCGGAAACAGATACGCAGTATTTT. It specifies CASKKAETDTQYF.

The V call is TRBV12-3 or TRBV12-4, the J call TRBJ2-6; D is undetermined. The CDR3 covers 14 residues. Trimming pared 5 bases from V and 2 bases from J, leaving 7 bases between. Here the CDR3 reads CASSPLTGANVLTF. As DNA, the CDR3 is TGTGCCAGCAGTCCCCTGACTGGGGCCAACGTCCTGACTTTC.

The rearrangement uses TRBV28 and TRBJ1-2; D gene uncertain. CDR1 and CDR2 from the germline V gene are MDHEN and SYDVKM. The CDR3 is 12 residues long. Between the trimmed V and J ends, which lost 6 bases and 8 bases, there was a span of 13 bases. CDR3 bases: TGTGCCAGCAGGGACCTACCCGGAGGCTACACCTTC. Translation: CASRDLPGGYTF.

This chain uses TRBV30 with TRBJ1-1; D is uncertain. V was trimmed by 2 bases and J by 4 bases, leaving 11 bases between them. The CDR3 spans 13 residues. Looked up from germline, CDR1 is GTSNPN and CDR2 is SVGIG (reference sequence). The CDR3 protein is CAWSFRAGTEAFF. In nucleotides, the CDR3 is TGTGCCTGGAGTTTTCGTGCGGGCACTGAAGCTTTCTTT.

Only one count was recorded for this clonotype. DNA of the CDR3: TGCAGCGTTCCCGGAGACACTGAAGCTTTCTTT. This codes for CSVPGDTEAFF. V and J are TRBV20-1 and TRBJ1-1; D ambiguous. Germline V gene lookup returns CDR1 DFQATT and CDR2 SNEGSKA (reference sequence). This CDR3 region has 11 residues.

This rearrangement joins TRBV3-1 to TRBJ2-1, with 12 bases aligning to TRBD2. CDR1 is LGHDT, CDR2 YNNKEL, per germline (reference sequence). The length of the CDR3 is 13 residues. With V trimmed by 3 bases and J by 15 bases, 6 bases remained unmatched. In DNA, the CDR3 is TGTGCCAGCAGCCATCTAACTAGCGGGAGGTGGTTCTTC. Its protein product is CASSHLTSGRWFF.

The rearrangement joins TRBV3-1 to TRBJ2-7, with 8 nucleotides matching TRBD1. The CDR3 consists of 13 residues. J gave up 2 bases and V 8 bases, and 5 bases lay outside the gene matches. Germline V gives CDR1 LGHDT, CDR2 YNNKEL (reference sequence). DNA of the CDR3: TGTGCCAGCCGACCGGGACAGGCCTACGAGCAGTACTTC. Translated: CASRPGQAYEQYF.

CDR3 in amino acids: CASSVGEQYF. In nucleotides, the CDR3 is TGTGCCAGCAGTGTGGGCGAGCAGTACTTC. The rearrangement joins TRBV2 to TRBJ2-7; no firm D call. V was trimmed by 4 bases and J by 6 bases, leaving 4 bases between them. The germline gives CDR1 SNHLY, CDR2 FYNNEI. This CDR3 spans 10 amino acids.

The DNA of the CDR3 is TGCAGTGCTAGCCCGGAAGACAGGGGCACTGAAGCTTTCTTT. It codes for CSASPEDRGTEAFF. This chain joins TRBV20-1 and TRBJ1-1; 8 bases fit TRBD1. Germline CDR1 is DFQATT and CDR2 is SNEGSKA (reference sequence). The J segment lost 4 bases and the V segment lost 3 bases, leaving 7 bases of the junction unmatched. This CDR3 spans 14 amino acids.

The CDR3 spells CSVDKGGDTQYF. The CDR3 nucleotides read TGCAGCGTTGATAAAGGGGGAGATACGCAGTATTTT. This sequence joins TRBV29-1 and TRBJ2-3; tentative D call: TRBD1 (6 bases). Trimming took off 3 bases at V and 5 bases at J, with 9 bases between the two ends. Germline V gives CDR1 SQVTM, CDR2 ANQGSEA. The CDR3 is made up of 12 amino acids.

This chain links TRBV12-3 or TRBV12-4 with TRBJ1-5; 7 bases fit TRBD1. After removal of 3 bases from V and 2 bases from J, the junction contained 4 bases not matched to a gene. The CDR3 is 15 amino acids. This CDR3 is CASSFLGQGNQPQHF. In nucleotides, the CDR3 is TGTGCCAGCAGTTTCCTAGGACAGGGCAATCAGCCCCAGCATTTT.

The V gene is TRBV4-1, the J gene TRBJ2-7, with TRBD1 identical over 7 bases. Trimming removed 1 base from V and 0 bases from J; junction bases left unmatched: 15. There are 19 residues in the CDR3. Germline lookup yields CDR1 MGHRA and CDR2 YSYEKL. As DNA, the CDR3 is TGCGCCAGCAGCCAAGTTGATTTAGGGGGCCTATTGAGCTCCTACGAGCAGTACTTC. Translated: CASSQVDLGGLLSSYEQYF.

This clonotype was detected a few times. This chain uses TRBV5-4 with TRBJ2-1; TRBD2 matches at 7 bases. The CDR3 is made up of 13 amino acids. The V and J ends lost 2 bases and 8 bases, in that order; junction bases with no gene match: 4. Germline CDR1 SGHNT, CDR2 YYREEE (reference sequence). Here the CDR3 reads CASSLLASHEQFF. The CDR3 DNA reads TGTGCCAGCAGCTTACTAGCGTCCCATGAGCAGTTCTTC.

The rearrangement uses TRBV9 and TRBJ2-7, with D possibly matching TRBD2 (6 bases). Germline assignment: CDR1 SGDLS and CDR2 YYNGEE. V lost 0 bases to trimming and J lost 3 bases, with 10 bases between them. The CDR3 has 14 amino acids. The CDR3 DNA sequence: TGTGCCAGCAGCGTAGCGTACGGGGGCTACGAGCAGTACTTC. Amino acid sequence: CASSVAYGGYEQYF.

The chain employs TRBV5-6 and TRBJ2-5; D possibly corresponds to TRBD2 (6 bases). V lost 0 bases to trimming and J lost 0 bases, with 9 bases between them. Germline V CDR1 and CDR2: SGHDT, YYEEEE. The CDR3 is 15 amino acids. The CDR3 nucleotides are TGTGCCAGCAGCTTGGTACGGGAGAACCAAGAGACCCAGTACTTC. Its translation is CASSLVRENQETQYF.

This chain uses TRBV24-1 with TRBJ2-3, with 9 nucleotides matching TRBD1. The CDR3 runs to 15 residues. The germline V gene has CDR1 KGHDR and CDR2 SFDVKD. The J segment lost 4 bases and the V segment lost 9 bases, leaving 10 bases of the junction unmatched. CDR3 region: CATGAPGQGPDTQYF. The CDR3 bases are TGTGCCACCGGTGCACCGGGACAGGGTCCAGATACGCAGTATTTT.

V usage is TRBV5-1 and J usage is TRBJ2-7, with 10 nucleotides matching TRBD2. This CDR3 has 15 residues. V shed 4 bases and J 5 bases; nucleotides not matched to a gene: 9. Germline CDR1 SGHRS, CDR2 YFSETQ. The CDR3 sequence: CASSTASGRGNEQYF. The CDR3 nucleotides read TGCGCCAGCAGCACCGCTAGCGGGAGAGGCAACGAGCAGTACTTC.